The clone carrying this TCR beta chain was detected only once. CDR3 length: 12 amino acids. Looked up from germline, CDR1 is LGHDT and CDR2 is YNNKEL (reference sequence). V was pared by 8 bases and J by 4 bases, with 9 bases between. This sample is drawn from a study of blood T cell repertoires in COVID-19. Looking at the study overall: Italy, Spain and the United States were the sources of the convalescent and acute COVID-19 samples.

Using immunoSEQ multiplex PCR, the repertoire was profiled, and TCRdb retains in-frame clones only, with some absent. The sample has 80,000 to 95,000 clones, more than 75% seen once. The chain recombines TRBV3-1 (or the pseudogene TRBV3-2) with TRBJ2-1; D remains ambiguous. Sequencing was carried out using peripheral blood. The receptor's source is a woman between 65 and 79 years old with acute or convalescent COVID-19. In nucleotides, the CDR3 is TGTGCCAGCGGCTTACCTTACAATGAGCAGTTCTTC. Translated, it gives CASGLPYNEQFF.